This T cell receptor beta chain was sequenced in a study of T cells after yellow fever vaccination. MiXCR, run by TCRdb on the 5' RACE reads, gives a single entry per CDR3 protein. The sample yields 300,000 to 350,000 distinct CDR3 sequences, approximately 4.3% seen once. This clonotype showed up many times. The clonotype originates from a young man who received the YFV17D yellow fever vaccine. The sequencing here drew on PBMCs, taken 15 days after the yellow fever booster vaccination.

CDR3 loop: CASSLIAGGYNEQFF. CDR3 nucleotides: TGTGCCAGCAGTTTAATAGCGGGGGGGTACAATGAGCAGTTCTTC. The gene calls are TRBV12-3 or TRBV12-4 and TRBJ2-1; 11 nucleotides line up with TRBD2. The V and J ends lost 2 bases and 4 bases, in that order; junction bases with no gene match: 1. The CDR3 has 15 amino acids.